This T cell receptor (beta chain) was identified during a study of post-analysis software for immune sequencing data. The overall study: Secondary progressive, relapsing-remitting and progressive-relapsing multiple sclerosis were among the included disease courses. Study results and limitations: The normalized Chao1 diversity of multiple sclerosis patients was significantly lower than that of controls.

This clonotype was seen at least ten times. Its antigen remains unidentified. Researchers reported that TCR beta cDNA libraries carried unique molecular identifiers. One entry per CDR3 protein results from TCRdb running MiXCR on the PCR reads. Here the sample spans hundreds of thousands of distinct CDR3 sequences, 39% being singletons. This TCR derives from a girl aged 2-10 years with multiple sclerosis. Sequencing was done on a sample of blood.

The CDR3 region has the DNA TGCAGTGCTAGAGGGGGAGGGCAATCCTACGAGCAGTACTTC. Its translation: CSARGGGQSYEQYF. The rearrangement joins TRBV20-1 to TRBJ2-7; 7 bases align to TRBD2. The CDR3 is 14 residues long. Germline V CDR1 and CDR2: DFQATT, SNEGSKA (reference sequence). The V segment lost 1 base and the J segment 1 base; nucleotides outside the gene matches: 4.